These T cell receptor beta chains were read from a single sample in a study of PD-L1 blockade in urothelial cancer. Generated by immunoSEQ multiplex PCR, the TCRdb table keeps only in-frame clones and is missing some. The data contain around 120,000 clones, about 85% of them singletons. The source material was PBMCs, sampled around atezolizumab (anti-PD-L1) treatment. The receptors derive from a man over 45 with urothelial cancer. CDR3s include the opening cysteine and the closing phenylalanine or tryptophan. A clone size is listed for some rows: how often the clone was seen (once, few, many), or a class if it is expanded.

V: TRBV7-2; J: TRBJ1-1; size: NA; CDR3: CASSLRQLTLMNTEAFF
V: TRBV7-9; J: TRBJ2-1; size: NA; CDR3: CASSFRRGQSSYNEQFF
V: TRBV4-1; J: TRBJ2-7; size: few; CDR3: CASSPGLAAYYEQYF
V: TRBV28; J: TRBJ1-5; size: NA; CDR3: CASSSRIGSGYSNQPQHF
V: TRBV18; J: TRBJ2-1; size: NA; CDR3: CASSPRMGLAEYNEQFF
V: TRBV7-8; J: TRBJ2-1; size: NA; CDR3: CASSSTESSYNEQFF
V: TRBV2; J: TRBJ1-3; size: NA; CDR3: CASSRSRMPGNTIYF
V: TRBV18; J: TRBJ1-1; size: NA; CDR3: CASSPNLARDTEAFF
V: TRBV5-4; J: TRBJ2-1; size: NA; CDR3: CASSTGTRYNEQFF
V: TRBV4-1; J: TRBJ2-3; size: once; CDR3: CASSQEFGLAGDTQYF
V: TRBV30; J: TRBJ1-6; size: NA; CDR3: CAWSSRGGGSPLHF
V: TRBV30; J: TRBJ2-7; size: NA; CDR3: CAWSSHLTGGYEQYF
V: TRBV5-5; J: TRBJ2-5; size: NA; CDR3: CASSLGLAGGETQYF
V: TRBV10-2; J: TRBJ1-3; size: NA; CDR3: CASSISVSGNTIYF
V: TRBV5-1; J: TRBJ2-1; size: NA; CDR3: CASSAGLAGANEQFF
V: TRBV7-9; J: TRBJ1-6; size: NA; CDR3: CASSVETAYNSPLHF
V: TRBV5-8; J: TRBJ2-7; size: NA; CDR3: CASSLAGVSSYEQYF
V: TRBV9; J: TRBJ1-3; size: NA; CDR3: CASSVGPGSGNTIYF
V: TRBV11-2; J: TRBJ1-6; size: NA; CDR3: CASSKGTVNSPLHF
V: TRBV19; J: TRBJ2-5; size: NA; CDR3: CASSSSNLETQYF
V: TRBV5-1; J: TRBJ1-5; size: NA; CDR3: CASSPGQGGFVQPQHF
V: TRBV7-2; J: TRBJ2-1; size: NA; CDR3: CASSFNGNLLNEQFF
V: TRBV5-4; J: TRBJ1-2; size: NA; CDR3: CASSSGGGWRLTEYGYTF
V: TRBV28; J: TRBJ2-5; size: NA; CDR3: CASTSSGGRGTQYF
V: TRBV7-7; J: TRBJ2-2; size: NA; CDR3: CASSLAGVRNTGELFF
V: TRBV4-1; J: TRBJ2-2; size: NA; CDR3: CASRGTGGGTGELFF
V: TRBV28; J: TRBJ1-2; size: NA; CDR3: CASSPGGLDYGYTF
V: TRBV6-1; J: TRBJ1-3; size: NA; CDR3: CASSESPASSGNTIYF
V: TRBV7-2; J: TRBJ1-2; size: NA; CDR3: CASSATGKYGYTF
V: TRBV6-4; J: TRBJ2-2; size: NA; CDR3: CASSQHRDTGELFF
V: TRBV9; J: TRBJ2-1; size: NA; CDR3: CASSVGLDSFGEQFF